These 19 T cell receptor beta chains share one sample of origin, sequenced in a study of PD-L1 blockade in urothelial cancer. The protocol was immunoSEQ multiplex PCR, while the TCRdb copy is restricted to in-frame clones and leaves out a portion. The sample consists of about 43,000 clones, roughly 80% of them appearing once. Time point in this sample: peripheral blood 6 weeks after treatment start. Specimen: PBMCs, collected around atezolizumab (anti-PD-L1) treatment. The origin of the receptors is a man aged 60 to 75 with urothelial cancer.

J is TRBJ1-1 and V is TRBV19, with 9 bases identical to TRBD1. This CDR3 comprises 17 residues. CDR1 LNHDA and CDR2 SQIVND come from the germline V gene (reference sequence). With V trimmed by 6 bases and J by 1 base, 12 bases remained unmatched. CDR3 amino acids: CASSPLPGQGPNTEAFF. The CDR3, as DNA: TGTGCCAGTAGCCCACTCCCGGGACAGGGCCCGAACACTGAAGCTTTCTTT. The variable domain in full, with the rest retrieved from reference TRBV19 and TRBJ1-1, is DGGITQSPKYLFRKEGQNVTLSCEQNLNHDAMYWYRQDPGQGLRLIYYSQIVNDFQKGDIAEGYSVSREKKESFPLTVTSAQKNPTAFYLCASSPLPGQGPNTEAFFGQGTRLTVV.

CDR3 nucleotide sequence: TGTGCCAGCAGGGTGACAGGGGATACCTACGAGCAGTACTTC. Its protein product is CASRVTGDTYEQYF. This chain joins TRBV6-1 and TRBJ2-7; 8 bases match TRBD1. With 6 bases clipped from V and 2 bases from J, the junction kept 6 bases outside the gene matches. CDR1 and CDR2 from the germline V gene are MNHNS and SASEGT. There are 14 residues in the CDR3.

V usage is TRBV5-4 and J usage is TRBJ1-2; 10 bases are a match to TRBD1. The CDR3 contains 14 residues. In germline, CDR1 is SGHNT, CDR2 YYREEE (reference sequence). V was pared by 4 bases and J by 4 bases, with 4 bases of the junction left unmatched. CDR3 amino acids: CASSPRDRGYGYTF. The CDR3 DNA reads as TGTGCCAGCAGCCCCCGGGACAGGGGCTATGGCTACACCTTC. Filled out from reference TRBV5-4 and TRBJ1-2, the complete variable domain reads ETGVTQSPTHLIKTRGQQVTLRCSSQSGHNTVSWYQQALGQGPQFIFQYYREEENGRGNFPPRFSGLQFPNYSSELNVNALELDDSALYLCASSPRDRGYGYTFGSGTRLTVV.

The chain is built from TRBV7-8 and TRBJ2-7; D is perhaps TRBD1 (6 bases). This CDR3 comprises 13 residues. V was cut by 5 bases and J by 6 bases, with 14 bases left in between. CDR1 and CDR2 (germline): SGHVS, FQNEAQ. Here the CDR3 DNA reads TGTGCCAGCAGCCCTAATACAGGGAGCGAGCAGTACTTC. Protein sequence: CASSPNTGSEQYF. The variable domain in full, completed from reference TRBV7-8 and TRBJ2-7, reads GAGVSQSPRYKVAKRGQDVALRCDPISGHVSLFWYQQALGQGPEFLTYFQNEAQLDKSGLPSDRFFAERPEGSVSTLKIQRTQQEDSAVYLCASSPNTGSEQYFGPGTRLTVT.

CDR3 sequence reads: CASSPVAEADTQYF. DNA for the CDR3: TGTGCCAGCTCACCGGTGGCAGAGGCAGATACGCAGTATTTT. The rearrangement joins TRBV18 to TRBJ2-3; D remains ambiguous. Trimming removed 3 bases at V and 4 bases at J, with 11 bases between. There are 14 residues in the CDR3. Germline assignment: CDR1 KGHSH and CDR2 LQKENI.

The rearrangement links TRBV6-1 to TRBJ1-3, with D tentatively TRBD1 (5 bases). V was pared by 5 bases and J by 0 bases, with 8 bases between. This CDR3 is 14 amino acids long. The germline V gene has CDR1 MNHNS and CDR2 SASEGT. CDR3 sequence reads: CASSSGISGNTIYF. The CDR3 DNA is TGTGCCAGCAGTTCAGGGATCTCTGGAAACACCATATATTTT.

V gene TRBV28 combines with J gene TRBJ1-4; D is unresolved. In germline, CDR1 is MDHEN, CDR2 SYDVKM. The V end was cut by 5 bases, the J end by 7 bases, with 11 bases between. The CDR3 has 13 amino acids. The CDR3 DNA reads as TGTGCCAGCAGTCACCCGTCAGGTGAAAAACTGTTTTTT. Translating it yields CASSHPSGEKLFF.

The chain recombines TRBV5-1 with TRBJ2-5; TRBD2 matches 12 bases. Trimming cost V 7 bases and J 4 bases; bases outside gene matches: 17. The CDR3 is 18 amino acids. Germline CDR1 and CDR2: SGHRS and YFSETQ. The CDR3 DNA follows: TGCGCCAGCCGCCCTGGACTAGCGGGACCCGGCGGCGTAGAGACCCAGTACTTC. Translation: CASRPGLAGPGGVETQYF.

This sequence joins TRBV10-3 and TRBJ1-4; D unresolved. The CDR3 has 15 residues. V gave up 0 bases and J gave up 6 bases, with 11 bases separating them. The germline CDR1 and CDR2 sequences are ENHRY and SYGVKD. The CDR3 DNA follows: TGTGCCATCAGTGAGTCGCCCGTCGAGGATGAAAAACTGTTTTTT. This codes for CAISESPVEDEKLFF.

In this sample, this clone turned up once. CDR3 bases: TGTGCCAGCAGCGTAGATGTAGGGACAGGGGGCGCGGGCTACACCTTC. Translated: CASSVDVGTGGAGYTF. The chain couples TRBV9 to TRBJ1-2; 12 positions agree with TRBD1. This CDR3 is 16 amino acids long. Germline V gene lookup returns CDR1 SGDLS and CDR2 YYNGEE. The V gene end was trimmed by 0 bases and the J gene end by 8 bases; junction bases not matched to a gene: 8. The full variable domain, completed using reference TRBV9 and TRBJ1-2, is DSGVTQTPKHLITATGQRVTLRCSPRSGDLSVYWYQQSLDQGLQFLIQYYNGEERAKGNILERFSAQQFPDLHSELNLSSLELGDSALYFCASSVDVGTGGAGYTFGSGTRLTVV.

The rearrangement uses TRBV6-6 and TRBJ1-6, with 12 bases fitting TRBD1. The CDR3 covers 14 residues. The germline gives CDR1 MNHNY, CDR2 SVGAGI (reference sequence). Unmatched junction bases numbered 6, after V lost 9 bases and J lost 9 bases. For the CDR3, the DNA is TGTGCCAGTGGGACAGGGGGCGAGGGTTCACCCCTCCACTTT. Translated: CASGTGGEGSPLHF.

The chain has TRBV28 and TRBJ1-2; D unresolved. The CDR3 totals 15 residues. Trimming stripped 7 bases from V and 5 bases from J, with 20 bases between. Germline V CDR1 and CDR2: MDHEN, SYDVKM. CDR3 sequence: CASTETTRNRYGYTF. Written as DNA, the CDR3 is TGTGCCAGCACCGAGACGACCAGGAACCGATATGGCTACACCTTC.

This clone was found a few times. CDR3: CASSGQSNTEAFF. The CDR3 region has the DNA TGTGCCAGCAGTGGGCAGTCGAACACTGAAGCTTTCTTT. The J gene is TRBJ1-1, the V gene TRBV6-1; D gene ambiguous. Trimming shortened V by 4 bases and J by 1 base, and 7 bases separated the two germline ends. The CDR3 length is 13 residues. Germline CDR1 and CDR2: MNHNS and SASEGT.

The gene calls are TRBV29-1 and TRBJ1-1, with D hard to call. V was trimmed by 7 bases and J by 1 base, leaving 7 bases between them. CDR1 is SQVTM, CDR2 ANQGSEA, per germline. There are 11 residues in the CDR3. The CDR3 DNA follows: TGCAGCGGTAGCCGGAACACTGAAGCTTTCTTT. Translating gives CSGSRNTEAFF.

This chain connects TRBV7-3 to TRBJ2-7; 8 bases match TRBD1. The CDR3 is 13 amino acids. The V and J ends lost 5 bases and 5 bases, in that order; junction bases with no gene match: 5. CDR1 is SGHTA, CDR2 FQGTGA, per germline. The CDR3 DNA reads TGTGCCAGCAGCCGGGGACAGGACCACGAGCAGTACTTC. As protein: CASSRGQDHEQYF.

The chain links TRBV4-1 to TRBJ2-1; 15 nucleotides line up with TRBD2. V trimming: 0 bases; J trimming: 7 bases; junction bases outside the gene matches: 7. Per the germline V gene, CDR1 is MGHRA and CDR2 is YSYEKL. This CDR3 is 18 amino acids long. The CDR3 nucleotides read TGCGCCAGCAGCCAAGATAGGGGACTAGCGGGGGGCAGAAATGAGCAGTTCTTC. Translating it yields CASSQDRGLAGGRNEQFF.

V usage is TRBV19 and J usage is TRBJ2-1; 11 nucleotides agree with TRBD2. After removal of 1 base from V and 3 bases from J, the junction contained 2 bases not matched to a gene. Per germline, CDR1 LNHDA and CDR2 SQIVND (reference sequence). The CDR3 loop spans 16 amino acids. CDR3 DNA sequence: TGTGCCAGTAGTATAGCCCTAGCGGGGGGCTACAATGAGCAGTTCTTC. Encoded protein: CASSIALAGGYNEQFF.

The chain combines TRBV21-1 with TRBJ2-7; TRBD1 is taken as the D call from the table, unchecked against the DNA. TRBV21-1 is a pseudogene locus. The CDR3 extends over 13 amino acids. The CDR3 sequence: CARMGQGGYEQYF. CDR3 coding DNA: TGTGCCAGGATGGGACAGGGGGGTTACGAGCAGTACTTC.

The CDR3 spells CASSLEGARGYTF. Written as DNA, the CDR3 is TGTGCCAGCAGCCTCGAGGGGGCCAGAGGCTACACCTTC. The chain carries TRBV7-8 and TRBJ1-2, with 7 bases matching TRBD1. The germline V gene has CDR1 SGHVS and CDR2 FQNEAQ. The V gene end was trimmed by 5 bases and the J gene end by 8 bases; junction bases not matched to a gene: 8. The length of the CDR3 is 13 residues. Drawing the rest from reference TRBV7-8 and TRBJ1-2, the complete variable domain is GAGVSQSPRYKVAKRGQDVALRCDPISGHVSLFWYQQALGQGPEFLTYFQNEAQLDKSGLPSDRFFAERPEGSVSTLKIQRTQQEDSAVYLCASSLEGARGYTFGSGTRLTVV.